This T cell receptor beta chain was sequenced in a study of PD-1 blockade in classical Hodgkin lymphoma. Time point defined: cycle 4 day 1 (C4D1), after six to seven weeks of nivolumab. After autologous stem cell transplantation all patients relapsed, and prior brentuximab vedotin exposure differed between cohorts. Magnetic negative selection isolated CD8+ T cells from thawed PBMCs. This clone has only a few counts. Assay used: immunoSEQ multiplex PCR; TCRdb lists only in-frame clones, some missing. Of roughly 19,000 clones in the sample, less than 90% were seen once. The receptor's source is a human donor with classical Hodgkin lymphoma. Sequenced material: CD8+ T cells from blood, taken before the fourth cycle of nivolumab.

CDR3 residues: CASSSGQGWGEKLFF. In nucleotides, the CDR3 is TGTGCCAGCAGCTCTGGACAGGGGTGGGGTGAAAAACTGTTTTTT. This sequence joins TRBV9 and TRBJ1-4; 9 bases align to TRBD1. This CDR3 has 15 amino acids. Germline V gene lookup returns CDR1 SGDLS and CDR2 YYNGEE. With 4 bases clipped from V and 7 bases from J, the junction kept 8 bases outside the gene matches.